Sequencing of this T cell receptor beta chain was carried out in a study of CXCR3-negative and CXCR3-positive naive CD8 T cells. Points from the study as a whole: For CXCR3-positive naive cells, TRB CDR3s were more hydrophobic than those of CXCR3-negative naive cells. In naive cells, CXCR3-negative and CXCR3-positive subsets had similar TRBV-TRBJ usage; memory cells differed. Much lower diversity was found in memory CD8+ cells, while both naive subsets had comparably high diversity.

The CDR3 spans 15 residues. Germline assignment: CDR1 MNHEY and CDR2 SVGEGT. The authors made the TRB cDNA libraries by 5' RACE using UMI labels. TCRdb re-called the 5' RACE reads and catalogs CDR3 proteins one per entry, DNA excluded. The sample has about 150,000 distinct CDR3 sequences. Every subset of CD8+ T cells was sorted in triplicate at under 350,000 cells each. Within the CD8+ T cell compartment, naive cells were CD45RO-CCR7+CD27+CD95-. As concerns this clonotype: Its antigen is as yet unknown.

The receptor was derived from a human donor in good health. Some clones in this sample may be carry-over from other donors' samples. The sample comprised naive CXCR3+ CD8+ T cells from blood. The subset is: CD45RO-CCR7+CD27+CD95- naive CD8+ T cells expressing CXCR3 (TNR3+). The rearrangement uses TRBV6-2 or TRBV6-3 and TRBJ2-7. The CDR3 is CASSYSTAGSYEQYF.